This TCR beta chain was observed in a study of blood T cell repertoires in COVID-19. Background on the study: Donors in the United States, Italy and Spain gave samples during acute or convalescent COVID-19.

As handled by the study authors: Reference gene primer amplification in the assay estimated nucleated cell counts. Profiling relied on immunoSEQ multiplex PCR, and the TCRdb table lists in-frame clones only, not all of them. The DNA was the basis for D and trimming; V, J and clone size are from that table. This table holds under 350,000 clones, about 89% found once. This sequence was found in a man aged 35 to 55 with acute or convalescent COVID-19. The sample consisted of peripheral blood.

The CDR3 DNA sequence: TGTGCCAGCAGAAAGGGGACTAGCGGGGGCCTCGGGGAGACCCAGTACTTC. This codes for CASRKGTSGGLGETQYF. This chain links TRBV2 with TRBJ2-5; 14 bases map to TRBD2. The CDR3 has 17 residues. The V gene end was trimmed by 6 bases and the J gene end by 5 bases; junction bases not matched to a gene: 11. The germline V gene has CDR1 SNHLY and CDR2 FYNNEI.